This record looks at one T cell receptor beta chain sequence and its context. Its antigen remains unknown. This entry belongs to a study of shared clonotypes between healthy human individuals. Study findings and constraints: Estimated richness values were generally larger in naive subsets than in memory subsets.

The repertoire was sequenced with immunoSEQ multiplex PCR; TCRdb's copy has only in-frame clones and lacks some. The data hold 2 million to 2.5 million clones, with 85% to 95% observed a single time. Trimming stripped 8 bases from V and 8 bases from J, with 15 bases between. Germline V lookup: CDR1 MDHEN, CDR2 SYDVKM. The CDR3 runs 12 residues. The TCR was taken from a man aged 18 to 29 in good health. Some clones in this sample may be carry-over from other donors' samples. Material: naive CD4+ T cells from PBMCs. Subset in this sample: CD45RA+ positively selected. This rearrangement joins TRBV28 to TRBJ1-2; D not resolved. The CDR3 here is CASDQPLRGYTF. The CDR3 bases are TGTGCCAGCGACCAGCCACTTAGGGGCTACACCTTC.